These 12 T cell receptor beta chains were all obtained from the same sample, sequenced in a study of blood T cell repertoires in COVID-19. The data were produced by immunoSEQ multiplex PCR, yet TCRdb's version contains in-frame clones alone and is incomplete. The sample includes 110,000 or so clones, around four fifths of them seen just once. Sequenced material: peripheral blood. These receptor sequences come from an older woman with acute or convalescent COVID-19.

Written as DNA, the CDR3 is TGTGCCAGCAGCTTGGCTAGGGGGGGACAGCCCCAGCATTTT. This sequence encodes CASSLARGGQPQHF. The V and J genes are TRBV5-6 and TRBJ1-5; perhaps TRBD1 as D (6 bases). From germline, CDR1 is SGHDT and CDR2 YYEEEE. V was cut by 0 bases and J by 7 bases, with 11 bases left in between. This CDR3 is built from 14 residues.

In nucleotides, the CDR3 is TGCGCCAGCAGCCCCGGACTCTACGAGCAGTACTTC. It translates to CASSPGLYEQYF. The rearrangement links TRBV5-1 to TRBJ2-7; a possible D gene is TRBD2 (5 bases). In germline, CDR1 is SGHRS, CDR2 YFSETQ. The CDR3 covers 12 residues. Trimming took 4 bases from V and 3 from J, leaving 8 bases between them. The full variable domain, completed using reference TRBV5-1 and TRBJ2-7, is KAGVTQTPRYLIKTRGQQVTLSCSPISGHRSVSWYQQTPGQGLQFLFEYFSETQRNKGNFPGRFSGRQFSNSRSEMNVSTLELGDSALYLCASSPGLYEQYFGPGTRLTVT.

The chain employs TRBV6-2 or TRBV6-3 and TRBJ2-7; 9 bases agree with TRBD1. Germline V gene data show CDR1 as MNHEY and CDR2 as SVGEGT. The J segment lost 0 bases and the V segment lost 2 bases, leaving 11 bases of the junction unmatched. The CDR3 extends over 18 amino acids. The CDR3: CASSYHTGTGTSSYEQYF. CDR3 bases: TGTGCCAGCAGTTACCATACCGGGACAGGGACCAGCTCCTACGAGCAGTACTTC.

The CDR3 sequence: CASTRTSGDSDTQYF. CDR3 in DNA: TGTGCCAGCACGAGGACTAGCGGGGACTCAGATACGCAGTATTTT. V is TRBV2 and J is TRBJ2-3; the match to TRBD2 covers 12 bases. The ends lost 7 bases at V and 4 bases at J; junction bases unmatched: 6. The length of the CDR3 is 15 residues. Germline assignment: CDR1 SNHLY and CDR2 FYNNEI. The whole variable domain, remainder taken from reference TRBV2 and TRBJ2-3, is EPEVTQTPSHQVTQMGQEVILRCVPISNHLYFYWYRQILGQKVEFLVSFYNNEISEKSEIFDDQFSVERPDGSNFTLKIRSTKLEDSAMYFCASTRTSGDSDTQYFGPGTRLTVL.

The chain employs TRBV28 and TRBJ2-5; 10 nucleotides agree with TRBD1. CDR3 length: 13 residues. CDR1 is MDHEN and CDR2 is SYDVKM in the germline V gene. V shed 6 bases and J 5 bases; nucleotides not matched to a gene: 3. CDR3 residues: CASRGTGVETQYF. CDR3 DNA sequence: TGTGCCAGCAGAGGGACAGGGGTTGAGACCCAGTACTTC.

The chain couples TRBV10-1 to TRBJ1-1, with D possibly matching TRBD1 (5 bases). Germline CDR1 WNHNN, CDR2 SYGVQD (reference sequence). The ends were cut back, 0 bases at V and 2 bases at J, with 10 bases in the middle. The CDR3 is 15 amino acids. CDR3 DNA: TGCGCCAGCAGTGAGTCCTTGACAGCTAACACTGAAGCTTTCTTT. Translated: CASSESLTANTEAFF.

This clone came up a few times. The chain carries TRBV18 and TRBJ2-3; the D is unclear. The CDR3 has 14 amino acids. Germline CDR1 KGHSH, CDR2 LQKENI. Trimming took 7 bases from V and 1 from J, leaving 12 bases between them. DNA of the CDR3: TGTGCCAGCTTTCGAGAGCGCGGCACAGATACGCAGTATTTT. It encodes CASFRERGTDTQYF.

In DNA, the CDR3 is TGTGCCTGGGGACCGCTCAGCTCTGGAAACACCATATATTTT. Its protein is CAWGPLSSGNTIYF. The rearrangement links TRBV30 to TRBJ1-3; no clear D gene. The CDR3 is 14 residues long. Germline V gene data show CDR1 as GTSNPN and CDR2 as SVGIG (reference sequence). V was shortened by 5 bases and J by 0 bases, with 11 bases between the two germline ends.

This clone was seen only once. This sequence joins TRBV30 and TRBJ1-1, with D tentatively TRBD1 (5 bases). The germline V gene has CDR1 GTSNPN and CDR2 SVGIG (reference sequence). This CDR3 has 15 amino acids. V was clipped by 3 bases and J by 1 base, with 15 bases between them. The CDR3 spells CAWSPGGAGNTEAFF. The CDR3 DNA reads as TGTGCCTGGAGCCCCGGAGGGGCAGGGAACACTGAAGCTTTCTTT. Based on the CDR3 plus reference TRBV30 and TRBJ1-1, the full variable domain is SQTIHQWPATLVQPVGSPLSLECTVEGTSNPNLYWYRQAAGRGLQLLFYSVGIGQISSEVPQNLSASRPQDRQFILSSKKLLLSDSGFYLCAWSPGGAGNTEAFFGQGTRLTVV.

With regard to this clone: One end of the junction does not line up with germline, which may come from a read error. The chain recombines TRBV5-1 with TRBJ2-7, with TRBD2 as a possible D gene (7 bases). Germline assignment: CDR1 SGHRS and CDR2 YFSETQ. The CDR3 has 16 amino acids. The CDR3 protein is CPSFSVWGGRGWEQYF. The CDR3 bases are TGCCCCAGTTTTAGCGTTTGGGGGGGCCGGGGGTGGGAGCAGTACTTC.

The chain combines TRBV12-3 or TRBV12-4 with TRBJ1-1; no definite D call. The CDR3 contains 12 residues. V gave up 1 base and J gave up 8 bases, with 8 bases separating them. CDR3 region: CASSLGGSEAFF. CDR3 DNA: TGTGCCAGCAGTTTAGGAGGGTCCGAAGCTTTCTTT.

The rearrangement uses TRBV3-1 (or the pseudogene TRBV3-2) and TRBJ1-6; 7 nucleotides line up with TRBD1. J was trimmed by 6 bases and V by 4 bases; bases with no gene match: 9. CDR3 length equals 16 residues. From germline, CDR1 is LGHDT and CDR2 YNNKEL (reference sequence). CDR3 amino acids: CASSLSTGVGNSPLHF. The CDR3 DNA follows: TGTGCCAGCAGCCTTTCCACAGGGGTAGGTAATTCACCCCTCCACTTT.